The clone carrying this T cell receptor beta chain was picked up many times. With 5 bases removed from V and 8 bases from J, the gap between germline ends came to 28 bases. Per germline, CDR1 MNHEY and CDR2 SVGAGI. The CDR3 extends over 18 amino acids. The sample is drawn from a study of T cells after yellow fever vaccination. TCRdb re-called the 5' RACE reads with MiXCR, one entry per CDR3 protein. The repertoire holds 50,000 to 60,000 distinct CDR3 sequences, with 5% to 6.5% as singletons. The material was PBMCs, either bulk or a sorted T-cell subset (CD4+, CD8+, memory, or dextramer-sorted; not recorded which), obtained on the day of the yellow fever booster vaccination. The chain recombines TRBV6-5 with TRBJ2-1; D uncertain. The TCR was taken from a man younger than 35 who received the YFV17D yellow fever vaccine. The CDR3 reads CASSPLITGPLRLDEQFF. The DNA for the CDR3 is TGTGCCAGCAGTCCTCTGATTACCGGGCCCCTTCGCTTGGATGAGCAGTTCTTC.